This T cell receptor beta chain was obtained from a study of T cell changes during pregnancy in multiple sclerosis. Trimming cost V 0 bases and J 1 base, with 10 bases left between them. The CDR3 has 15 amino acids. Germline-derived CDR1 and CDR2 are MNHEY and SVGAGI. Measured with immunoSEQ multiplex PCR; TCRdb has only the in-frame clones, and not every one. The repertoire holds approximately 40,000 clones, with about 91% as singletons. The rearrangement links TRBV6-5 to TRBJ2-7; D unclear. This clonotype was sampled from a female donor with multiple sclerosis, enrolled in a pregnancy study. This specimen consisted of CD8+ T cells from peripheral blood mononuclear cells, obtained after pregnancy. The CDR3 loop is CASSYSITNSYEQYF. The CDR3 nucleotides are TGTGCCAGCAGTTACTCGATTACAAATTCCTACGAGCAGTACTTC.